Below are 26 T cell receptor beta chains sequenced from a single sample in a study of radiotherapy plus CTLA-4 blockade in lung cancer. Using immunoSEQ multiplex PCR, the repertoire was profiled, and TCRdb retains in-frame clones only, with some absent. Of tens of thousands of clones in the sample, 70% to 80% are singletons; the top ten hold 8.5% to 14%. The material sequenced was peripheral blood, taken from a patient treated with radiotherapy plus ipilimumab. The origin of the receptors is a human donor with non-small cell lung cancer who had stable disease on radiotherapy plus ipilimumab.

V and J are TRBV6-1 and TRBJ2-7, with D unresolved. CDR1 and CDR2 (germline): MNHNS, SASEGT. Trimming left V 8 bases short and J 4 bases short, with 9 bases between. The CDR3 spans 11 residues. The CDR3 coding sequence is TGTGCCAGCGCGGACCATTACGAGCAGTACGTC. This codes for CASADHYEQYV.

The V call is TRBV10-1, the J call TRBJ2-5; the D gene is possibly TRBD1 (6 bases). V was shortened by 6 bases and J by 5 bases, with 19 bases between the two germline ends. This CDR3 comprises 15 residues. Germline V gene sequence: CDR1 WNHNN, CDR2 SYGVQD (reference sequence). CDR3 coding DNA: TGCGCCAGCAGCGCGATTATACAGGGCTCGGAGACCCAGTACTTC. This encodes CASSAIIQGSETQYF.

This clone was found a few times. CDR3: CASSLRTGGDNSPLHF. CDR3 DNA: TGTGCCAGCAGCTTAAGGACAGGGGGGGATAATTCACCCCTCCACTTT. The rearrangement uses TRBV11-2 and TRBJ1-6, with 10 positions matching TRBD1. The length of the CDR3 is 16 residues. V shed 2 bases and J 5 bases; nucleotides not matched to a gene: 3. The germline CDR1 and CDR2 sequences are SGHAT and FQNNGV.

This chain connects TRBV9 to TRBJ2-7; D possibly corresponds to TRBD1 (5 bases). V dropped 4 bases and J dropped 0 bases, with 17 bases sitting between them. CDR3 length: 16 amino acids. Germline assignment: CDR1 SGDLS and CDR2 YYNGEE. CDR3: CASSQSGQQFSYEQYF. The CDR3 nucleotides read TGTGCCAGCAGCCAGTCAGGGCAGCAATTCTCCTACGAGCAGTACTTC.

V gene TRBV5-1 combines with J gene TRBJ2-7; possible D gene TRBD2, 5 bases. V lost 7 bases and J 3 bases, leaving 11 bases between the germline ends. Germline V lookup: CDR1 SGHRS, CDR2 YFSETQ. This CDR3 is built from 12 residues. CDR3 sequence: CASRGGSYEQYF. The CDR3, as DNA: TGCGCCAGCCGTGGAGGAAGCTACGAGCAGTACTTC.

The V call is TRBV6-1, the J call TRBJ2-1; maybe TRBD1 (7 bases). Trimming removed 6 bases at V and 6 bases at J, with 15 bases between. Germline V gene lookup returns CDR1 MNHNS and CDR2 SASEGT. There are 14 residues in the CDR3. The chain's CDR3 is CASRPRGASNEQFF. The CDR3 bases are TGTGCCAGCAGACCCAGGGGGGCGTCCAATGAGCAGTTCTTC.

V gene TRBV4-2 combines with J gene TRBJ1-5; 7 bases match TRBD1. V lost 1 base, J lost 4 bases, and 4 bases stayed unmatched. Germline loops: CDR1 LGHNA, CDR2 YNFKEQ. This CDR3 is 15 amino acids long. In DNA, the CDR3 is TGTGCCAGCAGCCAAGGGGACAGCCCTAATCAGCCCCAGCATTTT. Translation: CASSQGDSPNQPQHF.

The chain joins TRBV18 to TRBJ2-3; 8 bases are shared with TRBD2. With V trimmed by 1 base and J by 2 bases, 2 bases remained unmatched. This CDR3 has 15 amino acids. Germline CDR1 and CDR2: KGHSH and LQKENI. CDR3 sequence: CASSPQAGATDTQYF. The CDR3 DNA reads TGTGCCAGCTCACCACAAGCGGGGGCCACAGATACGCAGTATTTT.

This chain uses TRBV9 with TRBJ1-6, with D possibly TRBD1 on 6 matching bases. The CDR3 length is 15 residues. Trimming took 3 bases from V and 10 from J, leaving 17 bases between them. Germline V gives CDR1 SGDLS, CDR2 YYNGEE. Here the CDR3 reads CASSAHRAMDSPLHF. CDR3 sequence (DNA): TGTGCCAGCAGCGCCCACAGGGCAATGGACTCACCCCTCCACTTT.

The chain has TRBV27 and TRBJ2-1; D is ambiguous. The CDR3 runs to 12 residues. The germline V and J ends were trimmed by 6 bases and 7 bases, with 10 bases remaining between them. Germline V lookup: CDR1 MNHEY, CDR2 SMNVEV (reference sequence). The DNA of the CDR3 is TGTGCCAGCAGCCCCAGCCCTAATGAGCAGTTCTTC. Residues: CASSPSPNEQFF.

The J gene is TRBJ2-7, the V gene TRBV28, with 7 bases that match TRBD1. Germline-derived CDR1 and CDR2 are MDHEN and SYDVKM. The V segment lost 6 bases and the J segment 5 bases; nucleotides outside the gene matches: 7. The CDR3 runs 13 residues. The CDR3: CASRPPTGNEQYV. The CDR3 DNA is TGTGCCAGCAGGCCGCCGACAGGGAACGAGCAGTACGTC.

V and J are TRBV28 and TRBJ1-1; D is unresolved. Germline loops: CDR1 MDHEN, CDR2 SYDVKM. Trimming cost V 2 bases and J 0 bases, with 10 bases left between them. The length of the CDR3 is 15 residues. CDR3 sequence: CASSLDGHLNTEAFF. The CDR3 DNA sequence: TGTGCCAGCAGTTTAGATGGCCACTTGAACACTGAAGCTTTCTTT.

The rearrangement joins TRBV6-1 to TRBJ1-1; 7 bases agree with TRBD1. The V and J ends lost 4 bases and 1 base, in that order; junction bases with no gene match: 6. Germline V gene data show CDR1 as MNHNS and CDR2 as SASEGT. The CDR3 contains 15 residues. The CDR3 reads CASSGRGTANTEAFF. In nucleotides, the CDR3 is TGTGCCAGCAGTGGGCGGGGGACAGCGAACACTGAAGCTTTCTTT.

This clone was observed once. The genes are TRBV9 and TRBJ2-1; 8 positions agree with TRBD1. The length of the CDR3 is 16 residues. Germline CDR1 is SGDLS and CDR2 is YYNGEE. J lost 7 bases, V lost 0 bases, and 9 bases had no gene match. The CDR3 sequence: CASSVVGQGALNEQFF. CDR3 nucleotide sequence: TGTGCCAGCAGCGTAGTAGGGCAGGGGGCGCTTAATGAGCAGTTCTTC.

The chain is built from TRBV25-1 and TRBJ1-4, with 8 bases aligning to TRBD1. Germline values: CDR1 MGHDK, CDR2 SYGVNS. J was trimmed by 7 bases and V by 4 bases; bases with no gene match: 8. The CDR3 is 15 amino acids. The CDR3 DNA reads TGTGCCAGCAGTGCCATGACAGGGGTCAGTGAAAAACTGTTTTTT. This translates into CASSAMTGVSEKLFF.

J is TRBJ1-2 and V is TRBV28; D is unresolved. CDR3 length equals 13 residues. Germline values: CDR1 MDHEN, CDR2 SYDVKM. Trimming left V 5 bases short and J 4 bases short, with 11 bases between. The CDR3 coding sequence is TGTGCCAGCAGTACCCTACACAGCTATGGCTACACCTTC. The encoded protein is CASSTLHSYGYTF.

This chain links TRBV5-1 with TRBJ1-5; no clear D. In germline, CDR1 is SGHRS, CDR2 YFSETQ. Deletions cut 0 bases from V and 4 bases from J, with 11 bases between. This CDR3 contains 15 residues. The CDR3 spells CASSLEGKGNQPQHF. Here the CDR3 DNA reads TGCGCCAGCAGCTTGGAAGGGAAAGGTAATCAGCCCCAGCATTTT.

This chain uses TRBV19 with TRBJ2-3, with TRBD1 matching 10 bases. The CDR3 covers 16 residues. V shed 4 bases and J 6 bases; nucleotides not matched to a gene: 10. Germline assignment: CDR1 LNHDA and CDR2 SQIVND (reference sequence). The CDR3 bases are TGTGCCAGTAGTAGCTGGGGACAGGGGAGTAAGGATACGCAGTATTTT. This translates into CASSSWGQGSKDTQYF.

The V call is TRBV19, the J call TRBJ1-5; D is uncertain. V dropped 1 base and J dropped 3 bases, with 10 bases sitting between them. The CDR3 runs to 15 residues. Germline lookup yields CDR1 LNHDA and CDR2 SQIVND (reference sequence). Here the CDR3 reads CASSIVGPNNQPQHF. DNA of the CDR3: TGTGCCAGTAGTATAGTAGGGCCGAACAATCAGCCCCAGCATTTT.

The genes are TRBV28 and TRBJ1-1; no clear D gene. The ends were cut back, 3 bases at V and 4 bases at J, with 3 bases in the middle. The CDR3 has 11 amino acids. CDR1 MDHEN and CDR2 SYDVKM come from the germline V gene. DNA of the CDR3: TGTGCCAGCAGTTTCCTCACTGAAGCTTTCTTT. Amino acids: CASSFLTEAFF.

Concerning this clone: The same CDR3 also results from other DNA sequences found in this sample. The V call is TRBV28, the J call TRBJ1-2; 7 nucleotides line up with TRBD1. CDR3 length equals 13 residues. V was clipped by 6 bases and J by 3 bases; unmatched bases: 4. Germline V gene lookup returns CDR1 MDHEN and CDR2 SYDVKM. The CDR3 sequence is CASSPGTDYGYTF. The DNA of the CDR3 is TGTGCCAGCAGCCCCGGGACAGACTATGGCTACACCTTC.

This sequence joins TRBV10-3 and TRBJ1-5, with 9 nucleotides matching TRBD1. The germline CDR1 and CDR2 sequences are ENHRY and SYGVKD. The CDR3 is made up of 17 amino acids. Losses at the gene ends were 0 bases for V and 5 bases for J; bases not matched to a gene: 8. The CDR3 DNA is TGTGCCATCAGTGAGTCTAGGTCGAGGACAGGGGATCAGCCCCAGCATTTT. Translating it yields CAISESRSRTGDQPQHF.

The genes are TRBV11-2 and TRBJ1-6; 8 bases are shared with TRBD1. The V and J ends lost 5 bases and 6 bases, in that order; junction bases with no gene match: 9. Germline CDR1 and CDR2: SGHAT and FQNNGV. The CDR3 length is 16 residues. As DNA, the CDR3 is TGTGCCAGCAGCCCCGGACAGGGAAGTCGTAATTCACCCCTCCACTTT. As protein: CASSPGQGSRNSPLHF.

J is TRBJ2-2 and V is TRBV10-2; TRBD2 agrees at 7 bases. Per the germline V gene, CDR1 is WSHSY and CDR2 is SAAADI. The CDR3 has 14 residues. V dropped 6 bases and J dropped 6; count of bases not matched to a gene: 7. CDR3 sequence reads: CASRERGWAGELFF. CDR3 nucleotides: TGCGCCAGCAGGGAGCGGGGTTGGGCCGGGGAGCTGTTTTTT.

V is TRBV6-5 and J is TRBJ1-1, with no clear D. The germline CDR1 and CDR2 sequences are MNHEY and SVGAGI. This CDR3 is 14 amino acids long. V was trimmed by 2 bases and J by 2 bases, leaving 9 bases between them. CDR3 sequence (DNA): TGTGCCAGCAGTTACAGCCAAGGTAACACTGAAGCTTTCTTT. This gives the protein CASSYSQGNTEAFF.

The chain joins TRBV19 to TRBJ1-5, with D uncertain. V gave up 10 bases and J gave up 0 bases, with 16 bases separating them. CDR1 LNHDA and CDR2 SQIVND come from the germline V gene (reference sequence). The CDR3 covers 15 residues. CDR3 loop: CATQRQVLSNQPQHF. CDR3 bases: TGTGCCACCCAAAGGCAGGTCCTTAGCAATCAGCCCCAGCATTTT.